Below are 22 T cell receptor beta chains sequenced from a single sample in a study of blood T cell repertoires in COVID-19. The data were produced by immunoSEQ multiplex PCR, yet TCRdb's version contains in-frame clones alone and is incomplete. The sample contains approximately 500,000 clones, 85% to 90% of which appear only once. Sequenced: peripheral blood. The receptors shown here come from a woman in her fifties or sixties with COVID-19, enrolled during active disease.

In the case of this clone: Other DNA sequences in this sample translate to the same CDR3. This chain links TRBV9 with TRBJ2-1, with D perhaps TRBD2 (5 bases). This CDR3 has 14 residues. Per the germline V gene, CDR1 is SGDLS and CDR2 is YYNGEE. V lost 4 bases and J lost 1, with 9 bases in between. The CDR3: CASSPSGSYNEQFF. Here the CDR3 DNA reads TGTGCCAGCAGCCCCAGCGGTTCCTACAATGAGCAGTTCTTC.

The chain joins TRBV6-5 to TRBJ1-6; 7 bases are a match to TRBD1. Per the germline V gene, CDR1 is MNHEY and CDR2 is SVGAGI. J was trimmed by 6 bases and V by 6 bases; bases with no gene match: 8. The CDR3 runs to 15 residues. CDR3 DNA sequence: TGTGCCAGCAGCCCCCGACAGGGCCTTAATTCACCCCTCCACTTT. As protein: CASSPRQGLNSPLHF.

This CDR3 is CASSFQQGMNSPLHF. The DNA for the CDR3 is TGTGCCAGCAGCTTCCAGCAGGGGATGAATTCACCCCTCCACTTT. The gene calls are TRBV13 and TRBJ1-6; D may be TRBD1 (6 bases). Germline V gene data show CDR1 as PRHDT and CDR2 as FYEKMQ (reference sequence). The ends were cut back, 3 bases at V and 7 bases at J, with 13 bases in the middle. CDR3 length: 15 amino acids.

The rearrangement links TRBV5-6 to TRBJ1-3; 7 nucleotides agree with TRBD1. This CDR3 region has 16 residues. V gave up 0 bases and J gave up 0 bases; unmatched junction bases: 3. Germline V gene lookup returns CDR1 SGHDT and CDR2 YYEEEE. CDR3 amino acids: CASSLGGQFSGNTIYF. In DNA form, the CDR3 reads TGTGCCAGCAGCTTGGGGGGACAGTTCTCTGGAAACACCATATATTTT. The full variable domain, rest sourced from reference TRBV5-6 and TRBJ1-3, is DAGVTQSPTHLIKTRGQQVTLRCSPKSGHDTVSWYQQALGQGPQFIFQYYEEEERQRGNFPDRFSGHQFPNYSSELNVNALLLGDSALYLCASSLGGQFSGNTIYFGEGSWLTVV.

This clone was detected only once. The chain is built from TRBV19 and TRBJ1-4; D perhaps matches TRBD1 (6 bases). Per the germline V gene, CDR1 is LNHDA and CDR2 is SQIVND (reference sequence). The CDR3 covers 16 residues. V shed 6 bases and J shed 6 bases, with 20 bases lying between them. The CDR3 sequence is CASSSTYRAEHEKLFF. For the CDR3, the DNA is TGTGCCAGTAGCTCGACCTACAGGGCAGAACATGAAAAACTGTTTTTT. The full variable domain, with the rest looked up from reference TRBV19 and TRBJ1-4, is DGGITQSPKYLFRKEGQNVTLSCEQNLNHDAMYWYRQDPGQGLRLIYYSQIVNDFQKGDIAEGYSVSREKKESFPLTVTSAQKNPTAFYLCASSSTYRAEHEKLFFGSGTQLSVL.

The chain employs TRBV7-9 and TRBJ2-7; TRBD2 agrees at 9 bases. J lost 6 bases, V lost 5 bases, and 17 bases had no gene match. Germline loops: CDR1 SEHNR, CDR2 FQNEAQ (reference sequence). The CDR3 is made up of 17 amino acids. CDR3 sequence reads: CASSHRDSLAGPSEQYF. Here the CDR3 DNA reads TGTGCCAGCAGCCACCGGGATAGCCTAGCGGGGCCTTCCGAGCAGTACTTC.

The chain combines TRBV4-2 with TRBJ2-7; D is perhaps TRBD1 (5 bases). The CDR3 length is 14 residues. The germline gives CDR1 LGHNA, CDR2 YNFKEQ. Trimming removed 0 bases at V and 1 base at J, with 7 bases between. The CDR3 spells CASSQDRVSYEQYF. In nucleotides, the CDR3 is TGTGCCAGCAGCCAAGACAGGGTGTCCTACGAGCAGTACTTC.

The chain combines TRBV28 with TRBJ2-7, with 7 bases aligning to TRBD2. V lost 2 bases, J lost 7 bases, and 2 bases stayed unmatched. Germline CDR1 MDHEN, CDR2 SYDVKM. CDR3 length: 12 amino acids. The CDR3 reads CASSLGGGEQYF. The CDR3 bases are TGTGCCAGCAGTTTAGGGGGAGGGGAGCAGTACTTC.

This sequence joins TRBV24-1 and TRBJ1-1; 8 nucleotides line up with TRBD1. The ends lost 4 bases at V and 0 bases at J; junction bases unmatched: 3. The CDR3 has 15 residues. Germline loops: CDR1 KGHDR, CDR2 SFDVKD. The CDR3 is CATSETGALNTEAFF. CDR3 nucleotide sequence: TGTGCCACCAGTGAGACAGGGGCCCTGAACACTGAAGCTTTCTTT.

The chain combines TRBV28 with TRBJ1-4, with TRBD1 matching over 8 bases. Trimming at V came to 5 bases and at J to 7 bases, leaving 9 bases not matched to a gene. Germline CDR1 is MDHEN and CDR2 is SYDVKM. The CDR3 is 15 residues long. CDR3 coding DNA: TGTGCCAGCAGTCCGTGGACAGGGAAGGGTGAAAAACTGTTTTTT. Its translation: CASSPWTGKGEKLFF.

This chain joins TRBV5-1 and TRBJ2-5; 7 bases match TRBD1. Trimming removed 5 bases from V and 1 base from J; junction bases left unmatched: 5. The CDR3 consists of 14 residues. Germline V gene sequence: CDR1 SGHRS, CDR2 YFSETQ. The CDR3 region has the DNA TGCGCCAGCAGGGTTGGGACAGTCCAAGAGACCCAGTACTTC. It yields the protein CASRVGTVQETQYF. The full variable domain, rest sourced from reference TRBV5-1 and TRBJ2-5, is KAGVTQTPRYLIKTRGQQVTLSCSPISGHRSVSWYQQTPGQGLQFLFEYFSETQRNKGNFPGRFSGRQFSNSRSEMNVSTLELGDSALYLCASRVGTVQETQYFGPGTRLLVL.

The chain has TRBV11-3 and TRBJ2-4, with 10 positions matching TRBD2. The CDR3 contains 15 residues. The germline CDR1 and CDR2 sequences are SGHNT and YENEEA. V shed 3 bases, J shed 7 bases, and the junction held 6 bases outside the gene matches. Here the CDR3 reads CASSFSGGAGNIQYF. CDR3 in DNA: TGTGCCAGCAGCTTCAGCGGGGGGGCCGGTAACATTCAGTACTTC.

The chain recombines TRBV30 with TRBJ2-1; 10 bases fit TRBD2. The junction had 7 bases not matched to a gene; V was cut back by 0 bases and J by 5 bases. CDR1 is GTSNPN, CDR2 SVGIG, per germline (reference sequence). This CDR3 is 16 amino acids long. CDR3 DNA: TGTGCCTGGAGTGTAAAGCGGGGGGGCGTGAACAATGAGCAGTTCTTC. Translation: CAWSVKRGGVNNEQFF.

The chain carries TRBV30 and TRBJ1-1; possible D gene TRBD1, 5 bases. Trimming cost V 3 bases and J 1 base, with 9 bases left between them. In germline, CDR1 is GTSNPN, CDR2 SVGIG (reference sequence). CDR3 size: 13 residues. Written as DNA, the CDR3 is TGTGCCTGGAGAACAGGACGGAACACTGAAGCTTTCTTT. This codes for CAWRTGRNTEAFF.

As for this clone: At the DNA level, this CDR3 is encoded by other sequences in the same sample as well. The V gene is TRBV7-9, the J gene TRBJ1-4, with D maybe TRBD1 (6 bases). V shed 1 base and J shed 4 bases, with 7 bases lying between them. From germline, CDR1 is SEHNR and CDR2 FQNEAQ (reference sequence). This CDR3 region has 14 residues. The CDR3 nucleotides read TGTGCCAGCAGCTTAGGACAGGTTAATGAAAAACTGTTTTTT. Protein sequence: CASSLGQVNEKLFF.

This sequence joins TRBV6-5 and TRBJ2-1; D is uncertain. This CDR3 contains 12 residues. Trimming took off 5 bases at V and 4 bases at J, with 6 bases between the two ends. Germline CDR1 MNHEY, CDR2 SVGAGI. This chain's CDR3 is CASSLVYNEQFF. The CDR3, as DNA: TGTGCCAGCAGTCTTGTATACAATGAGCAGTTCTTC.

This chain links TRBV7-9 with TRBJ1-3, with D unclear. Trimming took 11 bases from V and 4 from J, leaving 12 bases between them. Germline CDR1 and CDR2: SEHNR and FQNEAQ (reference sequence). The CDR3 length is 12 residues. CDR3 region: CALYREGNTIYF. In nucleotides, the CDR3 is TGTGCCTTATATCGGGAAGGAAACACCATATATTTT.

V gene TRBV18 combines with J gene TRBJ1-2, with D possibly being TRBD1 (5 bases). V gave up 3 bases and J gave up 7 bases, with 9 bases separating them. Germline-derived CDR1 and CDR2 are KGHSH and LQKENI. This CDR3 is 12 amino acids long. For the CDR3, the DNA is TGTGCCAGCTCACCGGGGGGAGGTGGCTACACCTTC. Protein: CASSPGGGGYTF.

CDR3 sequence (DNA): TGTGCCATCAGTGAACGTCAGACTAATGAAAAACTGTTTTTT. Its protein is CAISERQTNEKLFF. J is TRBJ1-4 and V is TRBV10-3; D is uncertain. Trimming cost V 3 bases and J 2 bases, with 7 bases left between them. CDR1 and CDR2 from the germline V gene are ENHRY and SYGVKD. This CDR3 contains 14 residues.

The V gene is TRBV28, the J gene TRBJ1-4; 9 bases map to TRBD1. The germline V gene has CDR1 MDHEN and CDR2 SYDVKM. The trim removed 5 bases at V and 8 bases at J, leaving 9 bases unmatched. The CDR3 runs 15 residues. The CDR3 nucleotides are TGTGCCAGCAGTGTACCCGGGACAGGGTACGAAAAACTGTTTTTT. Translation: CASSVPGTGYEKLFF.

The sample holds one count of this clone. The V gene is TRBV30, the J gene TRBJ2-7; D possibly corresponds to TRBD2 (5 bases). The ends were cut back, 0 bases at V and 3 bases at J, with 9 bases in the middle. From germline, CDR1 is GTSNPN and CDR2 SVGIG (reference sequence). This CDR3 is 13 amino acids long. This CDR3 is CAWSVVGVYEQYF. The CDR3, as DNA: TGTGCCTGGAGTGTAGTGGGAGTCTACGAGCAGTACTTC.

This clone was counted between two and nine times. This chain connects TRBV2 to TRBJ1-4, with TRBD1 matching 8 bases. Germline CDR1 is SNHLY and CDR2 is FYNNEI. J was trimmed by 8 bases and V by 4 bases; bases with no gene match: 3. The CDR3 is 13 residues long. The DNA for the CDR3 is TGTGCCAGCAGTGGACAGGGGCGAGAAAAACTGTTTTTT. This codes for CASSGQGREKLFF.